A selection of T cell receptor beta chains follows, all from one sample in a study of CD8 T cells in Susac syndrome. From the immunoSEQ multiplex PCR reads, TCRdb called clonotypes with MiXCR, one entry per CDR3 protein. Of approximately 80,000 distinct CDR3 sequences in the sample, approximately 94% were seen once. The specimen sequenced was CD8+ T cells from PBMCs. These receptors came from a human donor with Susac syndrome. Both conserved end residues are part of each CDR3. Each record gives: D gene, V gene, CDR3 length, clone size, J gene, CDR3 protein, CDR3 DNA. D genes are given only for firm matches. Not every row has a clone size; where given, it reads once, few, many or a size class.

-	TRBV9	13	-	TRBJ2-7	CASSGNRVHEQYF	TGTGCCAGCAGCGGCAACAGGGTCCACGAGCAGTACTTC
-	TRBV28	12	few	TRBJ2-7	CASSLTTYEQYF	TGTGCCAGCAGTTTGACCACCTACGAGCAGTACTTC
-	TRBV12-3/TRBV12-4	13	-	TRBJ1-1	CASIDRFGTEAFF	TGTGCCAGCATCGACAGGTTCGGCACTGAAGCTTTCTTT
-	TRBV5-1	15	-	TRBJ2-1	CASSLSGHLNNEQFF	TGCGCCAGCAGCTTGTCAGGACACCTCAACAATGAGCAGTTCTTC
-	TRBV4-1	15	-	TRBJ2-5	CASSQEARAAETQYF	TGCGCCAGCAGCCAAGAAGCCAGGGCGGCGGAGACCCAGTACTTC
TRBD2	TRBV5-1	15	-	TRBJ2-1	CASSLVERGGAEQFF	TGCGCCAGCAGCTTGGTTGAGCGGGGGGGCGCTGAGCAGTTCTTC
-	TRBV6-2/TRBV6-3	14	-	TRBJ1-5	CASTRATAGQPQHF	TGTGCCAGCACCCGGGCCACCGCGGGACAGCCCCAGCATTTT
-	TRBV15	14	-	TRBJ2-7	CATSRPSSTYEQYF	TGTGCCACCAGCAGACCCTCCTCGACCTACGAGCAGTACTTC
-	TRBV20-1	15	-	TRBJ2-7	CSAKGRRAVNYEQYF	TGCAGTGCTAAGGGGAGACGAGCGGTTAACTACGAGCAGTACTTC
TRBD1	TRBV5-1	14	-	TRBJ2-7	CASSNAGGIDEQYF	TGCGCCAGCAGCAATGCAGGGGGCATCGACGAGCAGTACTTC
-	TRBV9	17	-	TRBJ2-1	CASSSTQGSRSYNEQFF	TGTGCCAGCAGCTCGACGCAGGGTAGTAGGTCCTACAATGAGCAGTTCTTC
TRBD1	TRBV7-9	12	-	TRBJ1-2	CASGLGGLGYTF	TGTGCCAGCGGACTAGGGGGCTTAGGCTACACCTTC
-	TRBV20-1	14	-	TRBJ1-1	CSAKSGQTNTEAFF	TGCAGTGCAAAATCGGGGCAGACCAACACTGAAGCTTTCTTT